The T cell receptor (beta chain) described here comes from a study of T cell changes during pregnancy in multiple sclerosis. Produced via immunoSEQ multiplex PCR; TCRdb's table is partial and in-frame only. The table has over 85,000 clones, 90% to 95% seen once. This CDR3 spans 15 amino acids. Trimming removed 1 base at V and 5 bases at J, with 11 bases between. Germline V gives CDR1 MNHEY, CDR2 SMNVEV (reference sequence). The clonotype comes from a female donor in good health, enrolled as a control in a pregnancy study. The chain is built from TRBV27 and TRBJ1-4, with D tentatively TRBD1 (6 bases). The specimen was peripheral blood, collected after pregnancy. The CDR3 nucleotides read TGTGCCAGCAGTTTATTCCAGGGACAAAATGAAAAACTGTTTTTT. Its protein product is CASSLFQGQNEKLFF.